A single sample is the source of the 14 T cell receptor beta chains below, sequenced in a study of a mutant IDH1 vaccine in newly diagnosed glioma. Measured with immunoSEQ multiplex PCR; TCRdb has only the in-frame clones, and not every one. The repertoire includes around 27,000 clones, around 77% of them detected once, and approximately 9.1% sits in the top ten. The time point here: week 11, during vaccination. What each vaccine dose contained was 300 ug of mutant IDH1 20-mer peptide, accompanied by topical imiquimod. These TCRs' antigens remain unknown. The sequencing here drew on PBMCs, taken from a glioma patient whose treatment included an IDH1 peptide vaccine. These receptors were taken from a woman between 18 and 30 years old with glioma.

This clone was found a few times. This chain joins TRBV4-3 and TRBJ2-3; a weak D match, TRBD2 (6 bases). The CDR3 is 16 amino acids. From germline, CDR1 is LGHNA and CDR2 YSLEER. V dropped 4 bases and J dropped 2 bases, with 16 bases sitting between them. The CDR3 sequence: CASSPGAREATDTQYF. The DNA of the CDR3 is TGCGCCAGCAGCCCTGGGGCCAGGGAGGCCACAGATACGCAGTATTTT.

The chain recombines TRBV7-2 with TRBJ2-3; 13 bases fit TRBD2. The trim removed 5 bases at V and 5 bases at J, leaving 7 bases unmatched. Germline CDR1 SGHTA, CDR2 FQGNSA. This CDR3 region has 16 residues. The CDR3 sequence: CASSRLAGGEGDTQYF. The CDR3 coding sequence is TGTGCCAGCAGCAGACTAGCGGGGGGTGAGGGAGATACGCAGTATTTT.

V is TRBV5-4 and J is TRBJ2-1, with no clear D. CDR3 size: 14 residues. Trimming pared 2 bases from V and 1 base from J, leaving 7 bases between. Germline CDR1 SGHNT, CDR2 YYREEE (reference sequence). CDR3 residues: CASSLMSSYNEQFF. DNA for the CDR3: TGTGCCAGCAGCTTAATGTCGTCCTACAATGAGCAGTTCTTC.

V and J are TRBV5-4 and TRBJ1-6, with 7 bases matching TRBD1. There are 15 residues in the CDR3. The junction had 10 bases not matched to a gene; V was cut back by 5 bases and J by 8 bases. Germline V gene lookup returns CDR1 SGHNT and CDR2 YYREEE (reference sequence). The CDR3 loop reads CASRSDRDSYSPLHF. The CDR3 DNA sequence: TGTGCCAGCAGATCAGACCGGGACAGCTATTCACCCCTCCACTTT.

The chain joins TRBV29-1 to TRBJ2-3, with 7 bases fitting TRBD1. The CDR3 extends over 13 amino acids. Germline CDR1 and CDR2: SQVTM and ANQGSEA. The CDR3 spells CGLTGIVLDTQYF. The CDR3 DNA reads TGCGGCCTGACAGGGATAGTCTTAGATACGCAGTATTTT.

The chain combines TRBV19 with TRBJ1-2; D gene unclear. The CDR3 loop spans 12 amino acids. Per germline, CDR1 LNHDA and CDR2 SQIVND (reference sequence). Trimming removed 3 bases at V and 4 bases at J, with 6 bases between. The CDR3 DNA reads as TGTGCCAGTAGTATTTCCTTCTATGGCTACACCTTC. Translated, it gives CASSISFYGYTF.

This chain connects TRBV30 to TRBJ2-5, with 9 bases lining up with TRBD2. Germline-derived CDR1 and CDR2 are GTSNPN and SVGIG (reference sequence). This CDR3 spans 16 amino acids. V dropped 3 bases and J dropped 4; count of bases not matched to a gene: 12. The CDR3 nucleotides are TGTGCCTGGAGCCACAGCGGGGGGCCATGGAGAGAGACCCAGTACTTC. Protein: CAWSHSGGPWRETQYF.

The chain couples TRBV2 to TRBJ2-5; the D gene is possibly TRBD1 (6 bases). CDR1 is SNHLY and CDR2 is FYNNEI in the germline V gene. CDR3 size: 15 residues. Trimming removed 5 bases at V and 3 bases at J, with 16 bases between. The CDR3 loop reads CASSNQGQSKETQYF. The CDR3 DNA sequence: TGTGCCAGCAGTAATCAAGGACAGAGCAAAGAGACCCAGTACTTC.

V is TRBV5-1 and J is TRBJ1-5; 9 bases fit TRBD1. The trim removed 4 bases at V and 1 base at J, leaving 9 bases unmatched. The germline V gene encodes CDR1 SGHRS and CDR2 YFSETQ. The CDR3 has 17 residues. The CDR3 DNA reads TGCGCCAGCAGCCCCAGTCCCGGGACAGGGAGCAATCAGCCCCAGCATTTT. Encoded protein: CASSPSPGTGSNQPQHF.

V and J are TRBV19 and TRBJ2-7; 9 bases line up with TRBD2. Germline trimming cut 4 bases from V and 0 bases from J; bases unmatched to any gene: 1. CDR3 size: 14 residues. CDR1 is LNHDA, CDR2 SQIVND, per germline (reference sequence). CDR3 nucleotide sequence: TGTGCCAGTAGTAGTAGCGGGGGCTCCTACGAGCAGTACTTC. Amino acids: CASSSSGGSYEQYF.

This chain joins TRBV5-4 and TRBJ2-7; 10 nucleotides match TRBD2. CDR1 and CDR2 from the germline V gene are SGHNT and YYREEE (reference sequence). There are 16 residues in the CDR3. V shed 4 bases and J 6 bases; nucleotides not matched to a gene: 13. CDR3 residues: CASSTPTSGIRGEQYF. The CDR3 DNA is TGTGCCAGCAGCACTCCTACTAGCGGGATCAGAGGCGAGCAGTACTTC.

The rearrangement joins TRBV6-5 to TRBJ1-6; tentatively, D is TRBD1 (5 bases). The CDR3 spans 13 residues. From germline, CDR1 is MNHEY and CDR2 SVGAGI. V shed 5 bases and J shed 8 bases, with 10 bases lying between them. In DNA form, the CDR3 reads TGTGCCAGCAGTAGGATGACAGATTCACCCCTCCACTTT. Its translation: CASSRMTDSPLHF.

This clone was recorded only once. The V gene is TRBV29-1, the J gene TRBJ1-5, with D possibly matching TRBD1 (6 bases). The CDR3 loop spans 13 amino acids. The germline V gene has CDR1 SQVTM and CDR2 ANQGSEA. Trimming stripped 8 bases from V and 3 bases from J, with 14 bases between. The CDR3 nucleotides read TGCAGCATTGGGGCAGGGGACAATCAGCCCCAGCATTTT. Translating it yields CSIGAGDNQPQHF. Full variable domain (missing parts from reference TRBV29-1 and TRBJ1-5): SAVISQKPSRDICQRGTSLTIQCQVDSQVTMMFWYRQQPGQSLTLIATANQGSEATYESGFVIDKFPISRPNLTFSTLTVSNMSPEDSSIYLCSIGAGDNQPQHFGDGTRLSIL.

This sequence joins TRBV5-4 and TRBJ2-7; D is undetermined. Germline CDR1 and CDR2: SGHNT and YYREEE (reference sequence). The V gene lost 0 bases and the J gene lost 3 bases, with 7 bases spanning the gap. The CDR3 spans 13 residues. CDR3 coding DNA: TGTGCCAGCAGCTTGGCCCAGAACTACGAGCAGTACTTC. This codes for CASSLAQNYEQYF.